This T cell receptor (beta chain) was sequenced during a study of cytomegalovirus exposure and HLA in healthy donors. Whole-study context: Clustering assigned 81% of the roughly 420 genotyped donors to the Caucasian-associated ancestry cluster. Overall study findings and caveats: By HLA locus, TCR association rates varied in a later analysis, with DRB1 showing the most and HLA-C the fewest.

As to this clone: Its antigen remains unknown.

A multiplex PCR was run with 60 Vbeta primers and 13 Jbeta primers. Sequencing was performed with immunoSEQ multiplex PCR; in TCRdb, only in-frame clones are kept and a portion is missing. The sample holds 150,000 or so clones, around four fifths seen once. Sample: PBMCs. This receptor was identified in a man aged 18 to 30 in good health and CMV-seropositive.

CDR3 DNA sequence: TGTGCCATCAGTCCGGGCAGGGGGACTGCTGGGGCCAACGTCCTGACTTTC. Translation gives CAISPGRGTAGANVLTF. The chain employs TRBV10-3 and TRBJ2-6; maybe TRBD1 (7 bases). The germline V and J ends were trimmed by 5 bases and 2 bases, with 16 bases remaining between them. The CDR3 consists of 17 residues. Per the germline V gene, CDR1 is ENHRY and CDR2 is SYGVKD.